A selection of T cell receptor beta chains follows, all from one sample in a study of CD8 T cells in ankylosing spondylitis. TCRdb reprocessed the 5' RACE reads via MiXCR and lists one record per CDR3 protein. This table holds under 150,000 distinct CDR3 sequences, approximately 17% found once. Sample: blood, either unsorted or a sorted T cell fraction (not recorded which). All receptors derive from a male donor with ankylosing spondylitis. The CDR3 runs from the conserved cysteine through the conserved F or W. Each record gives: D gene, CDR3 length, J gene, V gene, clone size, CDR3 protein, CDR3 DNA. The D gene is left open where the match is weak. Clone size is shown for a subset of rows, as once, few, many or a class of expanded clone.

TRBD1	15	TRBJ2-7	TRBV28	few	CASSLLGTGLYEQYF	TGTGCCAGCAGTTTATTGGGGACAGGGCTTTACGAGCAGTACTTC
-	17	TRBJ1-5	TRBV2	-	CASSESSSGFGNQPQHF	TGTGCCAGCAGTGAATCAAGCTCGGGTTTTGGCAATCAGCCCCAGCATTTT
-	15	TRBJ1-1	TRBV20-1	few	CSAREPTGLNTEAFF	TGCAGTGCTAGAGAACCTACAGGACTGAACACTGAAGCTTTCTTT
TRBD1	12	TRBJ1-2	TRBV20-1	-	CSALDRGYGYTF	TGCAGTGCTCTGGACAGGGGCTATGGCTACACCTTC
-	17	TRBJ2-5	TRBV12-3/TRBV12-4	-	CASSLPRYPEERETQYF	TGTGCCAGCAGTTTACCCAGATACCCCGAGGAGAGGGAGACCCAGTACTTC
-	14	TRBJ2-1	TRBV2	few	CATRGTTGDNEQFF	TGTGCCACCCGTGGTACGACTGGGGACAATGAGCAGTTCTTC
-	13	TRBJ1-2	TRBV12-3/TRBV12-4	many	CASSLAGNYGYTF	TGTGCCAGCAGTTTAGCAGGGAACTATGGCTACACCTTC
-	15	TRBJ2-7	TRBV4-1	-	CASSQVSGPSYEQYF	TGCGCCAGCAGCCAAGTTAGCGGTCCCTCCTACGAGCAGTACTTC
-	15	TRBJ1-5	TRBV28	-	CASAEEGILNQPQHF	TGTGCCAGCGCCGAAGAAGGGATTCTCAATCAGCCCCAGCATTTT
TRBD1	14	TRBJ2-7	TRBV18	-	CASSRPGQAYEQYF	TGTGCCAGCTCCCGGCCGGGACAGGCCTACGAGCAGTACTTC
-	15	TRBJ1-4	TRBV27	few	CASSEDPGANEKLFF	TGTGCCAGCAGTGAGGACCCTGGGGCTAATGAAAAACTGTTTTTT
-	15	TRBJ1-1	TRBV29-1	many	CSVQVEAGPNTEAFF	TGCAGCGTCCAAGTAGAGGCAGGCCCGAACACTGAAGCTTTCTTT
TRBD2	16	TRBJ2-1	TRBV4-1	many	CASSPGTSGTHNEQFF	TGCGCCAGCAGCCCGGGGACTAGCGGGACCCACAATGAGCAGTTCTTC
TRBD1	15	TRBJ2-7	TRBV7-9	-	CASSSVATGAYEQYF	TGTGCCAGCAGCTCAGTGGCAACAGGGGCATACGAGCAGTACTTC
-	13	TRBJ2-1	TRBV20-1	many	CSAPGTHIDEQFF	TGCAGTGCCCCCGGGACTCACATCGATGAGCAGTTCTTC
TRBD1	16	TRBJ1-2	TRBV14	few	CASSLDPGTGNYGYTF	TGTGCCAGCAGCCTCGACCCCGGGACAGGGAATTATGGCTACACCTTC
TRBD2	17	TRBJ2-2	TRBV5-1	-	CASSFGLAGVNTGELFF	TGCGCCAGCAGCTTTGGACTAGCGGGAGTTAACACCGGGGAGCTGTTTTTT
TRBD1	14	TRBJ2-5	TRBV27	-	CASSIGTGGQTQYF	TGTGCCAGCAGTATCGGGACAGGGGGCCAGACCCAGTACTTC
-	12	TRBJ2-7	TRBV7-2	-	CASSFPHYEQYF	TGTGCCAGCAGCTTTCCTCACTACGAGCAGTACTTC
TRBD1	13	TRBJ1-2	TRBV29-1	few	CSVAGTGAYGYTF	TGCAGCGTCGCCGGGACAGGGGCCTATGGCTACACCTTC